Below are 8 T cell receptor beta chains sequenced from a single sample in a study of blood T cell repertoires in COVID-19 (dated by TCRdb to 2020 to 2021). The library relied on the immunoSEQ multiplex PCR assay. Here the immuneACCESS table is served through TCRdb, limited to in-frame sequences with V and J called. Missing clones are a known gap in these copies; in checked studies unresolved V genes cover under half, and the rest lacks a known reason. The sample table holds around 310,000 clones, of which around 91% were seen once. Of the sample, roughly a tenth is held by the ten largest clones. Sequences were obtained from PBMCs or T cells enriched from blood (not recorded which). These receptors all come from a woman between 35 and 50 years old who had recovered from COVID-19.

V is TRBV7-6 and J is TRBJ2-7; 7 bases line up with TRBD2. CDR3 size: 14 residues. Germline V lookup: CDR1 SGHVS, CDR2 FNYEAQ. With V trimmed by 2 bases and J by 7 bases, 8 bases remained unmatched. The CDR3 reads CASSLRGGSREQYF. The DNA of the CDR3 is TGTGCCAGCAGCTTAAGGGGAGGGTCGAGGGAGCAGTACTTC.

The chain links TRBV28 to TRBJ1-6; D uncertain. This CDR3 has 16 amino acids. CDR1 MDHEN and CDR2 SYDVKM come from the germline V gene. The V end lost 4 bases, the J end lost 4 bases, and 14 bases lay between the germline ends. In DNA, the CDR3 is TGTGCCAGCAGTTCCACCACGGACTGGTATAATTCACCCCTCCACTTT. Translating it yields CASSSTTDWYNSPLHF.

As regards this clone: Other DNA sequences in the same sample also yield this CDR3. The chain links TRBV5-4 to TRBJ2-3, with TRBD2 identical over 10 bases. The CDR3 is made up of 15 amino acids. Germline-derived CDR1 and CDR2 are SGHNT and YYREEE (reference sequence). V shed 2 bases, J shed 1 base, and the junction held 1 base outside the gene matches. The CDR3 is CASSFLAGGTDTQYF. CDR3 sequence (DNA): TGTGCCAGCAGCTTCCTAGCGGGGGGCACAGATACGCAGTATTTT.

The rearrangement joins TRBV28 to TRBJ2-3; possibly TRBD1 for D (5 bases). The CDR3 runs 15 residues. The V end was cut by 5 bases, the J end by 2 bases, with 14 bases between. Germline lookup yields CDR1 MDHEN and CDR2 SYDVKM. The CDR3 bases are TGTGCCAGCAGTCCAGTACAGGAAGACACAGATACGCAGTATTTT. Its translation: CASSPVQEDTDTQYF.

V and J are TRBV7-2 and TRBJ1-5, with D possibly TRBD1 on 5 matching bases. This CDR3 region has 16 residues. Trimming pared 4 bases from V and 2 bases from J, leaving 15 bases between. Germline V lookup: CDR1 SGHTA, CDR2 FQGNSA. The CDR3 DNA sequence: TGTGCCAGCAGCTCCCCCGGCAGGGCGGGCAATCAGCCCCAGCATTTT. It codes for CASSSPGRAGNQPQHF.

The chain employs TRBV19 and TRBJ2-3; weak D call: TRBD2 (5 bases). V lost 6 bases to trimming and J lost 6 bases, with 7 bases between them. CDR3 length: 11 amino acids. The germline gives CDR1 LNHDA, CDR2 SQIVND (reference sequence). Here the CDR3 reads CASRGGDTQYF. CDR3 bases: TGTGCCAGTAGGGGCGGGGATACGCAGTATTTT.

The chain joins TRBV28 to TRBJ1-5, with 9 bases aligning to TRBD1. V lost 3 bases to trimming and J lost 0 bases; unmatched junction nucleotides: 3. Germline assignment: CDR1 MDHEN and CDR2 SYDVKM. The CDR3 extends over 16 amino acids. CDR3 sequence: CASSFGTGYSNQPQHF. CDR3 in DNA: TGTGCCAGCAGTTTCGGGACAGGGTATAGCAATCAGCCCCAGCATTTT.

V and J are TRBV19 and TRBJ1-3; 9 nucleotides line up with TRBD1. The CDR3 length is 18 residues. Trimming at V came to 1 base and at J to 3 bases, leaving 10 bases not matched to a gene. Germline V gene lookup returns CDR1 LNHDA and CDR2 SQIVND (reference sequence). The CDR3, as DNA: TGTGCCAGTAGTATAGCTGTATCACAGGGGGCCAGTGGAAACACCATATATTTT. It is translated as CASSIAVSQGASGNTIYF.